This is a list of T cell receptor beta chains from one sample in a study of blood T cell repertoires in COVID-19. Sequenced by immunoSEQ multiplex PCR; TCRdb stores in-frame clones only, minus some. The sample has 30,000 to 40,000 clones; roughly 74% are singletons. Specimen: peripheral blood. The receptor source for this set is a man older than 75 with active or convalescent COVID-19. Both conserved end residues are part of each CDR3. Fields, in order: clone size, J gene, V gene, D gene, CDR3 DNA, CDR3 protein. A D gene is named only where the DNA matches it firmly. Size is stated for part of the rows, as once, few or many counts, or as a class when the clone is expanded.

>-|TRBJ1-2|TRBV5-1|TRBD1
TGCGCCAGCAGCTCGATAGCAGGGACAGCCGGCGGCACCTTC
CASSSIAGTAGGTF
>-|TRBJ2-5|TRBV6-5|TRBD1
TGTGCCAGCAATTACAGGGGGCGACCTCCGGAGACCCAGTACTTC
CASNYRGRPPETQYF
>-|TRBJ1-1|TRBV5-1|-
TGCGCCAGCAGCTTGGGGGGCAGGGAGAACACTGAAGCTTTCTTT
CASSLGGRENTEAFF
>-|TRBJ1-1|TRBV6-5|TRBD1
TGTGCCAGCGGGACAGGGCGCATCCCTGAAGCTTTCTTT
CASGTGRIPEAFF
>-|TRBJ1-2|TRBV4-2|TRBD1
TGTGCCAGCAGCCCGTACCCCCAGGGGGCAGGCTATGGCTACACCTTC
CASSPYPQGAGYGYTF
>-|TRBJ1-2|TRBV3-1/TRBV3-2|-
TGTGCCAGCAGCCAGTCCGACAGAGGGGGAAATGGCTACACCTTC
CASSQSDRGGNGYTF
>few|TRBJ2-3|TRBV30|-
TGTGCCTGGAGTGTTGATGGACAGCATAGGGACACAGATACGCAGTATTTT
CAWSVDGQHRDTDTQYF
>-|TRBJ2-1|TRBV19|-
TGTGCCAGTAACGGTTTTGGGGCAGGGAACAATGAGCAGTTCTTC
CASNGFGAGNNEQFF
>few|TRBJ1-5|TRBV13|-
TGTGCCAGCAGCCTAAGGCGGGGGGCGGGTCAGCCCCAGCATTTT
CASSLRRGAGQPQHF
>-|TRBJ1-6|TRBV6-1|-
TGTGCCAGCAGTGAAGGCCCCCCAGGGCGGCATTCACCCCTCCACTTT
CASSEGPPGRHSPLHF
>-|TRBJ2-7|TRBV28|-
TGTGCCAGCAGGTCGGGTGCCCGCGCAGGGCGCGAGCAGTACTTC
CASRSGARAGREQYF
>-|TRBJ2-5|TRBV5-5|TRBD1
TGTGCCAGCAGCTTGGCAGGACAGGTTAAAGAGACCCAGTACTTC
CASSLAGQVKETQYF
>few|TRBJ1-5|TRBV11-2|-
TGTGCCAGCAGCAGGACAGCGCGTAGCAATCAGCCCCAGCATTTT
CASSRTARSNQPQHF
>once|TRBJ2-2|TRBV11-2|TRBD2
TGTGCCAGCAGCCGGGGCGGGGGGAACACCGGGGAGCTGTTTTTT
CASSRGGGNTGELFF
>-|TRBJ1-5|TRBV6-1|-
TGTGCCAGCAGTGAAACCAGGGATCAGCCCCAGCATTTT
CASSETRDQPQHF
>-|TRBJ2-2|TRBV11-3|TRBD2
TGTGCCAGCAGCCGTGGACTAGCGGGAGCCCCCGGGGAGCTGTTTTTT
CASSRGLAGAPGELFF
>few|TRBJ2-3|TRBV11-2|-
TGTGCCAGCAGCCTACTCGACTCTAGCACAGATACGCAGTATTTT
CASSLLDSSTDTQYF
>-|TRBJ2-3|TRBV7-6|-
TGTGCCAGCAGCTTATCTAGCCCTGGGGGCGATACGCAGTATTTT
CASSLSSPGGDTQYF
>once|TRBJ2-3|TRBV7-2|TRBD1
TGTGCCAGCAGCCGGGACAGATTCACAGATACGCAGTATTTT
CASSRDRFTDTQYF
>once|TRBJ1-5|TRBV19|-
TGTGCCAGCAGACAGGCATATAGCAATCAGCCCCAGCATTTT
CASRQAYSNQPQHF
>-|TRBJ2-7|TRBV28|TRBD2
TGTGCCACCAAGAGCGGGATGGAGGAATACGAGCAGTACTTC
CATKSGMEEYEQYF
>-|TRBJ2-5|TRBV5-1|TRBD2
TGCGCCAGCAGTCTCTCAGCGGGGGGTGTCGAGACCCAGTACTTC
CASSLSAGGVETQYF
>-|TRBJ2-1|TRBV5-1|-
TGCGCCAGCAGCTTAAGCCAACATGAGCAGTTCTTC
CASSLSQHEQFF
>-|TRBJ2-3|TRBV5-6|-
TGTGCCAGCAGCTTGAGTTTTACAGGGACCACAGATACGCAGTATTTT
CASSLSFTGTTDTQYF
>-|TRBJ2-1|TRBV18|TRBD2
TGTGCCAGCTCAACCCAGCCTAGCGGTTGGAGCTCCTACAATGAGCAGTTCTTC
CASSTQPSGWSSYNEQFF
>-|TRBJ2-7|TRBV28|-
TGTGCCAGCAGTTCTTTCTCCGGTTGGGCGCAGTACTTC
CASSSFSGWAQYF
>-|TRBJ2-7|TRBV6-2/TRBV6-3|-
TGTGCCAGCAGTTCCCGGGACACCACGAAGTACTTC
CASSSRDTTKYF
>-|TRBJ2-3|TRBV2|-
TGTGCCAGCATCAGGACTGCCACAGATACGCAGTATTTT
CASIRTATDTQYF
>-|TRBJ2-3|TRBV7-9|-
TGTGCCAGCAGCTCCACGGGAGTGGCCGCAGATACGCAGTATTTT
CASSSTGVAADTQYF
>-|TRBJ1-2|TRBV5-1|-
TGCGCCAGCAGCGGACAACTCTATGGCTACACCTTC
CASSGQLYGYTF
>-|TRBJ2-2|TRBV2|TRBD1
TGTGCCAGCAGTGAAGCACCCCGGGACAGGGGATTGACCGGGGAGCTGTTTTTT
CASSEAPRDRGLTGELFF